The 4 T cell receptor beta chains presented below share a single source sample, sequenced in a study of OX40 agonist ivuxolimab in advanced cancers. Libraries were prepared by immunoSEQ multiplex PCR; TCRdb keeps only in-frame clonotypes and omits some of them. The repertoire has around 50,000 clones, roughly 85% of them found once; the top ten carry about a fifth. The source was CD4+ or CD8+ T cells sorted from blood, collected in a trial of the OX40 agonist ivuxolimab. Receptors originate from an adult with an advanced solid tumor such as melanoma, head and neck, liver or kidney cancer.

V usage is TRBV19 and J usage is TRBJ2-2, with TRBD1 matching over 7 bases. This CDR3 is built from 12 residues. Germline assignment: CDR1 LNHDA and CDR2 SQIVND (reference sequence). V dropped 10 bases and J dropped 6; count of bases not matched to a gene: 5. The CDR3 DNA follows: TGTGCCACCAAGGGGGCGGCCGGGGAGCTGTTTTTT. This gives the protein CATKGAAGELFF.

The V and J genes are TRBV5-1 and TRBJ1-1; 7 bases agree with TRBD1. Germline V gene lookup returns CDR1 SGHRS and CDR2 YFSETQ. This CDR3 contains 14 residues. V gave up 4 bases and J gave up 1 base; unmatched junction bases: 4. CDR3 nucleotide sequence: TGCGCCAGCAGCCTCAGGACAGGGAACACTGAAGCTTTCTTT. As protein: CASSLRTGNTEAFF.

The V call is TRBV4-3, the J call TRBJ1-1; tentatively, D is TRBD1 (5 bases). Trimming removed 4 bases at V and 3 bases at J, with 15 bases between. CDR1 is LGHNA and CDR2 is YSLEER in the germline V gene. The CDR3 runs 15 residues. The CDR3 DNA sequence: TGCGCCAGCAGCCCGCGGGACTCGGGGTACACTGAAGCTTTCTTT. This translates into CASSPRDSGYTEAFF.

The V and J genes are TRBV29-1 and TRBJ1-1; D is uncertain. CDR3 length: 12 amino acids. Germline V gene data show CDR1 as SQVTM and CDR2 as ANQGSEA. V was cut by 1 base and J by 1 base, with 4 bases left in between. The CDR3 DNA sequence: TGCAGCGTTGAAGCTGGGAACACTGAAGCTTTCTTT. Translation: CSVEAGNTEAFF.